This T cell receptor (beta chain) was obtained from a study of human T cells and chemical hapten exposure. The wider study: All through the approximately 25-week study, the scalp of each patient received diphenylcyclopropenone doses weekly. Patch tests put 0.01% DPC on the upper back, read at 6 days.

This clonotype was observed at least ten times. Trimming removed 5 bases from V and 4 bases from J; junction bases left unmatched: 4. Germline assignment: CDR1 MNHEY and CDR2 SMNVEV (reference sequence). This CDR3 spans 14 amino acids. Within the library, unique molecular identifiers were attached to each individual cDNA molecule. TCRdb analysed the RACE reads with MiXCR anew, one entry per CDR3 protein. Of about 61,000 distinct CDR3 sequences listed, around 7% are singletons. Time point here: pre-sensitization, week 0. Treatment in this sample: therapeutic diphenylcyclopropenone sensitization with weekly scalp DPC.

The TCR originated in a woman in her twenties or thirties with alopecia areata. Some clones in this sample may be carry-over from other donors' samples. The source material was whole blood, sampled in connection with sensitization to the hapten diphenylcyclopropenone (DPC). The chain is built from TRBV27 and TRBJ2-1; 8 positions match TRBD1. The DNA of the CDR3 is TGTGCCAGCAGTCCCCGACAGGGGTACAATGAGCAGTTCTTC. This gives the protein CASSPRQGYNEQFF.